The table lists the clone carrying this T cell receptor beta chain with a few counts. Individually, cDNA molecules had unique molecular identifiers attached to them. TCRdb reprocessed the 5' RACE reads with MiXCR, giving one entry per CDR3 protein. The table lists 64,000 or so distinct CDR3 sequences, roughly 12% of them singletons. These data belong to a study of early T cells in non-severe SARS-CoV-2 infection. The germline V and J ends were trimmed by 1 base and 6 bases, with 21 bases remaining between them. The CDR3 runs to 18 residues. Germline CDR1 is MNHEY and CDR2 is SVGEGT. The sample was whole blood, taken at baseline. This chain links TRBV6-2 or TRBV6-3 with TRBJ2-2, with a weak D call TRBD1 (5 bases). The clonotype was recovered from an adult who was a healthcare worker with PCR-confirmed SARS-CoV-2 infection or an uninfected control (not recorded which). DNA for the CDR3: TGTGCCAGCAGTTACTTCCCAAGGGGCAACCCTGGTTCCGGGGAGCTGTTTTTT. This translates into CASSYFPRGNPGSGELFF.